This T cell receptor beta chain was retrieved from a study of sequential checkpoint blockade in melanoma. Study as a whole: Patients were randomized 1:1 to nivolumab-then-ipilimumab or ipilimumab-then-nivolumab first-line.

The treatment is: randomized to nivolumab then ipilimumab (arm A) or the reverse (arm B). The V gene end was trimmed by 4 bases and the J gene end by 2 bases; junction bases not matched to a gene: 8. The germline V gene encodes CDR1 SGDLS and CDR2 YYNGEE. This CDR3 contains 16 residues. Sequenced by immunoSEQ multiplex PCR; TCRdb stores in-frame clones only, minus some. Altogether about 22,000 clones are present, around 75% being singletons, with the ten largest covering 27%. The source is a human donor with melanoma. The sample in question was CD8+ T cells sorted from blood (inferred from file names), obtained from a patient given nivolumab and ipilimumab in sequence. The chain combines TRBV9 with TRBJ1-5, with 8 bases aligning to TRBD1. The CDR3 DNA reads as TGTGCCAGCAGCCCGACACAGGGGGTGGGCAATCAGCCCCAGCATTTT. Translation: CASSPTQGVGNQPQHF.